The present TCR beta chain was sequenced within a study of OX40 agonist ivuxolimab in advanced cancers. Across the study: Partial responses were achieved by three patients, one with hepatocellular carcinoma and two with cutaneous melanoma.

Clones were read by immunoSEQ multiplex PCR, and TCRdb kept only the in-frame ones, dropping some. The sample lists 77,000 or so clones; more than 80% were seen once. This CDR3 is built from 15 residues. Germline lookup yields CDR1 SGDLS and CDR2 YYNGEE. The V gene end was trimmed by 4 bases and the J gene end by 2 bases; junction bases not matched to a gene: 8. To note about this clone: Its specificity is not known.

The study, taken as a whole, reports: Individuals who were partial responders at 0.1-3.0 mg/kg had clonal expansion that ranked among the lowest.

Specimen: CD4+ or CD8+ T cells sorted from blood, collected in a trial of the OX40 agonist ivuxolimab. J is TRBJ1-2 and V is TRBV9; 7 bases agree with TRBD1. This receptor was taken from an adult with an advanced solid tumor such as melanoma, head and neck, liver or kidney cancer. The DNA of the CDR3 is TGTGCCAGCAGCCCGCATTCACAGGGGAACTATGGCTACACCTTC. Translated: CASSPHSQGNYGYTF.